The 23 T cell receptor beta chains below all came from one sample that was sequenced in a study of sequential checkpoint blockade in melanoma. TCRdb's copy holds only in-frame clones and misses some; the assay was immunoSEQ multiplex PCR. The sample yields around 15,000 clones, roughly 50% seen once. Treatment noted: randomized to nivolumab then ipilimumab (arm A) or the reverse (arm B). The source material was CD8+ T cells sorted from blood (inferred from file names), sampled from a patient given nivolumab and ipilimumab in sequence. These receptors were collected from a human donor with melanoma.

A few counts support this clone. V and J are TRBV29-1 and TRBJ2-7; a weak D match, TRBD1 (5 bases). Germline assignment: CDR1 SQVTM and CDR2 ANQGSEA. CDR3 length: 11 amino acids. Between the trimmed V and J ends, which lost 3 bases and 5 bases, there was a span of 8 bases. CDR3 sequence reads: CSVEAGNEQYF. CDR3 sequence (DNA): TGCAGCGTTGAGGCAGGGAACGAGCAGTACTTC.

This chain links TRBV7-7 with TRBJ2-5; TRBD1 agrees at 10 bases. Germline V gives CDR1 SSHAT, CDR2 FNYEAQ (reference sequence). V lost 5 bases and J lost 5; bases outside the gene matches: 8. The CDR3 extends over 15 amino acids. The CDR3 DNA follows: TGTGCCAGCAGCCCAGACAGGGGGCCTGGGGAGACCCAGTACTTC. Translation: CASSPDRGPGETQYF.

This rearrangement joins TRBV4-1 to TRBJ1-4; 7 bases are shared with TRBD1. Germline V gene sequence: CDR1 MGHRA, CDR2 YSYEKL. The CDR3 contains 16 residues. The J segment lost 0 bases and the V segment lost 2 bases, leaving 3 bases of the junction unmatched. CDR3 amino acids: CASSQMGQSTNEKLFF. The CDR3 DNA reads TGCGCCAGCAGCCAAATGGGACAGTCAACTAATGAAAAACTGTTTTTT.

The CDR3 spells CASSPSGTAPYEQYF. In DNA form, the CDR3 reads TGTGCCAGCAGCCCCAGTGGGACAGCCCCCTACGAGCAGTACTTC. This chain links TRBV7-9 with TRBJ2-7; TRBD1 matches at 7 bases. Germline CDR1 is SEHNR and CDR2 is FQNEAQ (reference sequence). CDR3 size: 15 residues. V dropped 5 bases and J dropped 2; count of bases not matched to a gene: 9.

This sequence joins TRBV27 and TRBJ2-1; 12 bases are shared with TRBD2. The CDR3 sequence is 16 residues long. Germline trimming cut 0 bases from V and 6 bases from J; bases unmatched to any gene: 3. The V gene's germline CDR1 is MNHEY and CDR2 SMNVEV (reference sequence). The CDR3 loop is CASSLSSSGRGNEQFF. The CDR3 nucleotides read TGTGCCAGCAGTTTATCCTCTAGCGGGAGGGGCAATGAGCAGTTCTTC.

The rearrangement uses TRBV30 and TRBJ1-4; D unresolved. CDR3 length: 13 amino acids. Germline V gene lookup returns CDR1 GTSNPN and CDR2 SVGIG (reference sequence). The germline V and J ends were trimmed by 0 bases and 3 bases, with 5 bases remaining between them. CDR3 loop: CAWSVLSNEKLFF. For the CDR3, the DNA is TGTGCCTGGAGTGTACTGTCTAATGAAAAACTGTTTTTT.

V is TRBV7-9 and J is TRBJ2-7; D remains ambiguous. The V and J ends lost 5 bases and 3 bases respectively, with 8 bases between them. This CDR3 spans 12 amino acids. Germline V gene lookup returns CDR1 SEHNR and CDR2 FQNEAQ (reference sequence). The CDR3 region has the DNA TGTGCCAGCAGCATCTACTTCTACGAGCAGTACTTC. Translating gives CASSIYFYEQYF.

The genes are TRBV5-1 and TRBJ1-2; 7 nucleotides match TRBD1. V was pared by 3 bases and J by 4 bases, with 0 bases of the junction left unmatched. Looked up from germline, CDR1 is SGHRS and CDR2 is YFSETQ. There are 12 residues in the CDR3. CDR3 amino acids: CASSWDSYGYTF. Here the CDR3 DNA reads TGCGCCAGCAGCTGGGACAGCTATGGCTACACCTTC.

The count of this clone is one. V gene TRBV7-7 combines with J gene TRBJ2-1, with no clear D. CDR1 is SSHAT and CDR2 is FNYEAQ in the germline V gene (reference sequence). V gave up 1 base and J gave up 7 bases, with 8 bases separating them. The CDR3 sequence is 13 residues long. The CDR3 nucleotides are TGTGCCAGCAGCTTAGACCAGGCTAATGAGCAGTTCTTC. Amino acid sequence: CASSLDQANEQFF.

The gene calls are TRBV6-6 and TRBJ2-3, with a tentative D call TRBD1 (6 bases). The V and J ends lost 1 base and 0 bases respectively, with 8 bases between them. The germline V gene has CDR1 MNHNY and CDR2 SVGAGI (reference sequence). The CDR3 is 15 residues long. The CDR3 coding sequence is TGTGCCAGCAGTTACTTGGACAGTAGCACAGATACGCAGTATTTT. Its translation: CASSYLDSSTDTQYF.

V and J are TRBV28 and TRBJ2-7; D perhaps matches TRBD1 (6 bases). The CDR3 consists of 13 residues. The V gene's germline CDR1 is MDHEN and CDR2 SYDVKM. Trimming stripped 3 bases from V and 3 bases from J, with 9 bases between. CDR3 sequence: CASSFRDNYEQYF. In DNA, the CDR3 is TGTGCCAGCAGTTTCCGGGACAACTACGAGCAGTACTTC.

The chain uses TRBV19 and TRBJ2-1; D gene unclear. Per germline, CDR1 LNHDA and CDR2 SQIVND (reference sequence). V lost 3 bases to trimming and J lost 9 bases, with 9 bases between them. The CDR3 loop spans 12 amino acids. The CDR3, as DNA: TGTGCCAGTAGTATTGGAGTCCGTGAGCAGTTCTTC. It specifies CASSIGVREQFF.

This chain connects TRBV27 to TRBJ2-6; D not resolved. Per the germline V gene, CDR1 is MNHEY and CDR2 is SMNVEV (reference sequence). V lost 3 bases and J 1 base, leaving 13 bases between the germline ends. The CDR3 has 17 amino acids. The CDR3, as DNA: TGTGCCAGCAGTTTTATAGCTCCTAAGTCTGGGGCCAACGTCCTGACTTTC. This translates into CASSFIAPKSGANVLTF.

This sequence joins TRBV21-1 and TRBJ2-3; TRBD1 is the table's D call, not checked against the DNA. TRBV21-1 is termed a pseudogene. The CDR3 has 16 amino acids. CDR3 sequence reads: CASSKECQGDTDTQYF. Here the CDR3 DNA reads TGTGCCAGCAGCAAAGAGTGCCAGGGGGACACAGATACGCAGTATTTT.

The rearrangement uses TRBV5-6 and TRBJ2-3, with TRBD1 matching 9 bases. The V gene end was trimmed by 3 bases and the J gene end by 6 bases; junction bases not matched to a gene: 11. Germline CDR1 and CDR2: SGHDT and YYEEEE. CDR3 size: 16 residues. CDR3 amino acids: CASSSTTGGPLDTQYF. Here the CDR3 DNA reads TGTGCCAGCAGCTCAACCACAGGGGGCCCACTTGATACGCAGTATTTT. Filled out from reference TRBV5-6 and TRBJ2-3, the complete variable domain reads DAGVTQSPTHLIKTRGQQVTLRCSPKSGHDTVSWYQQALGQGPQFIFQYYEEEERQRGNFPDRFSGHQFPNYSSELNVNALLLGDSALYLCASSSTTGGPLDTQYFGPGTRLTVL.

The chain employs TRBV4-2 and TRBJ1-2; a weak D match, TRBD1 (5 bases). Germline V lookup: CDR1 LGHNA, CDR2 YNFKEQ. The germline V and J ends were trimmed by 1 base and 7 bases, with 10 bases remaining between them. This CDR3 contains 13 residues. This CDR3 is CASSQGGVGGYTF. CDR3 nucleotide sequence: TGTGCCAGCAGCCAAGGGGGGGTGGGTGGCTACACCTTC.

This clone appeared a few times. V and J are TRBV4-1 and TRBJ1-2; 7 bases match TRBD1. Germline V gene sequence: CDR1 MGHRA, CDR2 YSYEKL. The V segment lost 7 bases and the J segment 7 bases; nucleotides outside the gene matches: 6. This CDR3 spans 12 amino acids. The CDR3 loop is CASKKTGFGYTF. CDR3 bases: TGCGCCAGCAAAAAGACAGGGTTTGGCTACACCTTC.

The genes are TRBV6-4 and TRBJ1-2, with no clear D. Trimming removed 5 bases at V and 0 bases at J, with 10 bases between. Germline V CDR1 and CDR2: MRHNA, SNTAGT. This CDR3 region has 14 residues. This chain's CDR3 is CASSYGSTNYGYTF. The DNA of the CDR3 is TGTGCCAGCAGTTATGGGAGTACTAACTATGGCTACACCTTC.

J is TRBJ1-1 and V is TRBV7-6, with D tentatively TRBD1 (6 bases). Germline V gene data show CDR1 as SGHVS and CDR2 as FNYEAQ. This CDR3 is 16 amino acids long. The V gene lost 1 base and the J gene lost 1 base, with 13 bases spanning the gap. CDR3 residues: CASSLDQAGANTEAFF. Written as DNA, the CDR3 is TGTGCCAGCAGCTTAGATCAGGCAGGGGCGAACACTGAAGCTTTCTTT.

The gene calls are TRBV11-2 and TRBJ2-7; the match to TRBD1 covers 7 bases. V lost 5 bases, J lost 2 bases, and 12 bases stayed unmatched. The germline V gene encodes CDR1 SGHAT and CDR2 FQNNGV. This CDR3 is 16 amino acids long. Written as DNA, the CDR3 is TGTGCCAGCAGCGGAGGACCCGGGACAGCAACCTACGAGCAGTACTTC. The encoded protein is CASSGGPGTATYEQYF.

This chain connects TRBV11-1 to TRBJ2-7; D is perhaps TRBD1 (5 bases). Germline CDR1 reads SGHAT; CDR2 reads FQDESV (reference sequence). V dropped 5 bases and J dropped 2 bases, with 13 bases sitting between them. The CDR3 has 14 residues. Here the CDR3 DNA reads TGTGCCAGCAGCCCCCGCCAAGGGGCCTACGAGCAGTACTTC. This sequence encodes CASSPRQGAYEQYF. The full variable domain, rest sourced from reference TRBV11-1 and TRBJ2-7, is EAEVAQSPRYKITEKSQAVAFWCDPISGHATLYWYRQILGQGPELLVQFQDESVVDDSQLPKDRFSAERLKGVDSTLKIQPAELGDSAMYLCASSPRQGAYEQYFGPGTRLTVT.

There are a few counts of this clone. The chain recombines TRBV4-1 with TRBJ2-7, with 10 bases lining up with TRBD1. Looked up from germline, CDR1 is MGHRA and CDR2 is YSYEKL. V shed 4 bases, J shed 3 bases, and the junction held 9 bases outside the gene matches. This CDR3 region has 16 residues. The CDR3: CASSLRTGGNSYEQYF. The DNA for the CDR3 is TGCGCCAGCAGCCTGAGGACAGGGGGGAACAGCTACGAGCAGTACTTC.

Points on this clone: One end of the junction varies from germline; a read error may be responsible. The chain couples TRBV6-4 to TRBJ1-6; possible D gene TRBD1, 5 bases. The CDR3 is 15 residues long. Germline V gives CDR1 MRHNA, CDR2 SNTAGT. Here the CDR3 DNA reads TGTGCCAGCAGTTACTCGTGGCAGGGAAATTCACCCCTCCACTTT. This gives the protein CASSYSWQGNSPLHF.